Below are 19 T cell receptor beta chains sequenced from a single sample in a study of shared clonotypes between healthy human individuals. Libraries were prepared by immunoSEQ multiplex PCR; TCRdb keeps only in-frame clonotypes and omits some of them. The sample holds more than 450,000 clones, around 79% seen once. The sample comprised PBMCs. Receptors were obtained from a woman in her thirties or forties in good health. Some clones in this sample may be carry-over from other donors' samples.

The rearrangement links TRBV19 to TRBJ1-5; TRBD1 might be the D (6 bases). V was trimmed by 4 bases and J by 7 bases, leaving 11 bases between them. In germline, CDR1 is LNHDA, CDR2 SQIVND (reference sequence). The CDR3 loop spans 13 amino acids. The CDR3 loop reads CASSTGVGQPQHF. CDR3 bases: TGTGCCAGTAGTACAGGGGTTGGGCAGCCCCAGCATTTT.

This sequence joins TRBV28 and TRBJ2-3; 8 bases map to TRBD2. Losses at the gene ends were 5 bases for V and 3 bases for J; bases not matched to a gene: 7. Germline-derived CDR1 and CDR2 are MDHEN and SYDVKM. The CDR3 sequence is 15 residues long. The CDR3 sequence is CASSIIAGRTDTQYF. The CDR3 DNA follows: TGTGCCAGCAGTATCATAGCGGGAAGGACAGATACGCAGTATTTT.

On this clone: The same CDR3 is also encoded by other DNA sequences in this sample. The chain joins TRBV7-3 to TRBJ1-1; tentatively, D is TRBD1 (6 bases). The germline V gene has CDR1 SGHTA and CDR2 FQGTGA. The V end was cut by 2 bases, the J end by 1 base, with 8 bases between. The CDR3 contains 14 residues. DNA for the CDR3: TGTGCCAGCAGCTTAGGGGGGCCGAACACTGAAGCTTTCTTT. It codes for CASSLGGPNTEAFF.

Here the CDR3 reads CATSRDRLGEGFGEQFF. In DNA form, the CDR3 reads TGTGCCACCAGCAGAGACCGACTAGGGGAAGGCTTCGGTGAGCAGTTCTTC. This chain links TRBV15 with TRBJ2-1; perhaps TRBD2 as D (6 bases). CDR3 length: 17 residues. CDR1 and CDR2 from the germline V gene are LNHNV and YYDKDF (reference sequence). V lost 0 bases to trimming and J lost 9 bases, with 21 bases between them.

The CDR3 reads CASSRDRYYSNQPQHF. The DNA of the CDR3 is TGTGCCAGCAGCCGCGACAGATACTATAGCAATCAGCCCCAGCATTTT. The rearrangement joins TRBV7-8 to TRBJ1-5; a possible D gene is TRBD1 (5 bases). V dropped 5 bases and J dropped 0 bases, with 14 bases sitting between them. The CDR3 is made up of 16 amino acids. Germline lookup yields CDR1 SGHVS and CDR2 FQNEAQ.

The chain combines TRBV7-2 with TRBJ2-1; TRBD2 matches at 16 bases. The CDR3 consists of 17 residues. The germline V gene encodes CDR1 SGHTA and CDR2 FQGNSA. The V segment lost 5 bases and the J segment 8 bases; nucleotides outside the gene matches: 9. DNA of the CDR3: TGTGCCAGCAGCACCCGGGGGACTAGCGGGAGGGCCTATGAGCAGTTCTTC. Its translation: CASSTRGTSGRAYEQFF. Supplemented by reference TRBV7-2 and TRBJ2-1, the full variable domain reads GAGVSQSPSNKVTEKGKDVELRCDPISGHTALYWYRQSLGQGLEFLIYFQGNSAPDKSGLPSDRFSAERTGGSVSTLTIQRTQQEDSAVYLCASSTRGTSGRAYEQFFGPGTRLTVL.

This chain connects TRBV6-1 to TRBJ2-7; D is perhaps TRBD1 (5 bases). V was pared by 9 bases and J by 2 bases, with 17 bases between. Germline loops: CDR1 MNHNS, CDR2 SASEGT. CDR3 length: 14 amino acids. In DNA form, the CDR3 reads TGTGCCAGTAAGAGGACACTCCGAACCTACGAGCAGTACTTC. Residues: CASKRTLRTYEQYF.

The J gene is TRBJ1-3, the V gene TRBV23-1; possibly TRBD1 for D (5 bases). TRBV23-1 is an open reading frame, and its role is uncertain. The V gene lost 6 bases and the J gene lost 1 base, with 16 bases spanning the gap. This CDR3 has 16 amino acids. This CDR3 is CASRLGQGTSGNTIYF. In DNA form, the CDR3 reads TGCGCCAGCAGACTGGGGCAGGGAACGTCTGGAAACACCATATATTTT.

This clone has at least ten counts. V is TRBV5-1 and J is TRBJ1-2; 10 bases are shared with TRBD1. Trimming took 0 bases from V and 4 from J; bases not matched to a gene: 0. Germline values: CDR1 SGHRS, CDR2 YFSETQ. This CDR3 spans 14 amino acids. The CDR3 loop reads CASSLGTGGYGYTF. In DNA form, the CDR3 reads TGCGCCAGCAGCTTGGGGACAGGGGGCTATGGCTACACCTTC.

The chain joins TRBV7-9 to TRBJ2-1, with D perhaps TRBD2 (5 bases). The CDR3 covers 13 residues. The ends were cut back, 2 bases at V and 9 bases at J, with 11 bases in the middle. Germline V gene data show CDR1 as SEHNR and CDR2 as FQNEAQ (reference sequence). CDR3 loop: CASSLMGAGEQFF. The CDR3 bases are TGTGCCAGCAGCTTAATGGGAGCCGGTGAGCAGTTCTTC.

The gene calls are TRBV10-3 and TRBJ2-7, with 10 bases fitting TRBD1. The CDR3 has 13 amino acids. V gave up 8 bases and J gave up 6 bases; unmatched junction bases: 7. Germline V CDR1 and CDR2: ENHRY, SYGVKD. For the CDR3, the DNA is TGTGCCATCCAAGGGACAGGGGTCGGCGAGCAGTACTTC. Its protein is CAIQGTGVGEQYF.

The genes are TRBV19 and TRBJ1-5; TRBD1 matches at 8 bases. J lost 0 bases, V lost 10 bases, and 8 bases had no gene match. The length of the CDR3 is 15 residues. The germline CDR1 and CDR2 sequences are LNHDA and SQIVND (reference sequence). This chain's CDR3 is CATDRGHYSNQPQHF. Here the CDR3 DNA reads TGTGCCACCGACAGGGGACATTATAGCAATCAGCCCCAGCATTTT.

This clone was found a few times. This rearrangement joins TRBV6-6 to TRBJ2-1; the D is unclear. V lost 0 bases to trimming and J lost 8 bases, with 14 bases between them. This CDR3 has 15 amino acids. Germline lookup yields CDR1 MNHNY and CDR2 SVGAGI (reference sequence). This CDR3 is CASSYSILGIDEQFF. In DNA, the CDR3 is TGTGCCAGCAGTTACTCGATTTTAGGGATCGATGAGCAGTTCTTC.

The chain links TRBV29-1 to TRBJ2-1, with D unresolved. V was shortened by 2 bases and J by 5 bases, with 16 bases between the two germline ends. CDR3 size: 15 residues. Germline V gene sequence: CDR1 SQVTM, CDR2 ANQGSEA. CDR3 region: CSVELGLRVNNEQFF. Here the CDR3 DNA reads TGCAGCGTTGAACTAGGCCTTAGAGTCAACAATGAGCAGTTCTTC.

The genes are TRBV28 and TRBJ1-2, with a weak D call TRBD1 (5 bases). Trimming took 3 bases from V and 4 from J, leaving 12 bases between them. The CDR3 contains 14 residues. Germline V CDR1 and CDR2: MDHEN, SYDVKM. The CDR3 loop is CASSFPDSPYGYTF. The CDR3 bases are TGTGCCAGCAGTTTCCCCGACAGTCCCTATGGCTACACCTTC.

The gene calls are TRBV21-1 and TRBJ2-7; the listed D gene, TRBD1, was not tested against the DNA. TRBV21-1 is tagged as a pseudogene. The length of the CDR3 is 17 residues. Here the CDR3 reads CASSLRTGRGNAYEQYF. The CDR3 DNA follows: TGTGCCAGCAGCCTCCGGACAGGTCGTGGTAATGCCTACGAGCAGTACTTC.

The chain recombines TRBV18 with TRBJ1-4, with D hard to call. Germline CDR1 is KGHSH and CDR2 is LQKENI. The germline V and J ends were trimmed by 3 bases and 8 bases, with 13 bases remaining between them. The CDR3 contains 14 residues. CDR3 coding DNA: TGTGCCAGCTCACCCCCAGCCCCGGGGGAAAAACTGTTTTTT. Residues: CASSPPAPGEKLFF.

This clone was detected only a few times. The CDR3 coding sequence is TGTGCCAGCAGTTCCTCGGACAGGTGGGGCAATGAGCAGTTCTTC. Translated: CASSSSDRWGNEQFF. This sequence joins TRBV28 and TRBJ2-1, with 7 bases matching TRBD1. Germline CDR1 reads MDHEN; CDR2 reads SYDVKM. The CDR3 totals 15 residues. Losses at the gene ends were 4 bases for V and 6 bases for J; bases not matched to a gene: 9.

The J gene is TRBJ1-2, the V gene TRBV5-1; possible D gene TRBD1, 5 bases. CDR3 length: 14 amino acids. Looked up from germline, CDR1 is SGHRS and CDR2 is YFSETQ. The ends were cut back, 6 bases at V and 8 bases at J, with 20 bases in the middle. The CDR3 DNA reads TGCGCCAGCAAAAAACAGGAAGGAGTACTCGGCTACACCTTC. It translates to CASKKQEGVLGYTF.